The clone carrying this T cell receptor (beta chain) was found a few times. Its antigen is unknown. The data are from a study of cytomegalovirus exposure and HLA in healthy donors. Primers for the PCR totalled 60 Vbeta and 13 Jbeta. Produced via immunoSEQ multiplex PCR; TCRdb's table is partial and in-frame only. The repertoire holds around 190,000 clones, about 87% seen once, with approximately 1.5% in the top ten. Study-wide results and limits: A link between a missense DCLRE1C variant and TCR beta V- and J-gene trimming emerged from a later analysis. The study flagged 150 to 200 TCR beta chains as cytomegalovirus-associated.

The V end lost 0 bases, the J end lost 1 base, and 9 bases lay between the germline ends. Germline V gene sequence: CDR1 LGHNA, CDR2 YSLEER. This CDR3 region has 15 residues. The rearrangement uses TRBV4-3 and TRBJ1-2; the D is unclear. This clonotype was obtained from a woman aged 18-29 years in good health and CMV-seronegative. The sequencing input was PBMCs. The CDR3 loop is CASSQDLAVNYGYTF. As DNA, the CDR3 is TGCGCCAGCAGCCAAGATTTAGCAGTTAACTATGGCTACACCTTC.